These 27 T cell receptor beta chains were sequenced from one sample in a study of OX40 agonist ivuxolimab in advanced cancers. Here immunoSEQ multiplex PCR was the method, and the copy in TCRdb shows in-frame clones only, minus some. Seen here are about 85,000 clones, 80% to 90% observed once, and the top ten hold less than 2%. Sequenced material: CD4+ or CD8+ T cells sorted from blood, taken in a trial of the OX40 agonist ivuxolimab. These receptors were obtained from an adult with an advanced solid tumor such as melanoma, head and neck, liver or kidney cancer.

The gene calls are TRBV6-6 and TRBJ2-7; 12 bases line up with TRBD2. Germline-derived CDR1 and CDR2 are MNHNY and SVGAGI (reference sequence). After removal of 0 bases from V and 13 bases from J, the junction contained 10 bases not matched to a gene. The CDR3 consists of 15 residues. The CDR3 DNA reads as TGTGCCAGCAGTTACTCGATATCTAGCGGGGGGGCCTTATACTTC. It is translated as CASSYSISSGGALYF.

The rearrangement joins TRBV19 to TRBJ2-5, with D possibly matching TRBD1 (7 bases). The CDR3 is made up of 15 amino acids. With 6 bases removed from V and 1 base from J, the gap between germline ends came to 15 bases. The germline CDR1 and CDR2 sequences are LNHDA and SQIVND (reference sequence). CDR3 sequence: CASSIGGQRQETQYF. The DNA for the CDR3 is TGTGCCAGTAGCATCGGGGGACAGCGCCAAGAGACCCAGTACTTC.

The genes are TRBV7-9 and TRBJ1-6; D uncertain. The CDR3 consists of 12 residues. Trimming pared 5 bases from V and 7 bases from J, leaving 6 bases between. Germline assignment: CDR1 SEHNR and CDR2 FQNEAQ (reference sequence). The CDR3 reads CASSLQNSPLHF. CDR3 DNA sequence: TGTGCCAGCAGCCTCCAGAATTCACCCCTCCACTTT. Using reference TRBV7-9 and TRBJ1-6 for the parts outside the CDR3, the full variable domain is DTGVSQNPRHKITKRGQNVTFRCDPISEHNRLYWYRQTLGQGPEFLTYFQNEAQLEKSRLLSDRFSAERPKGSFSTLEIQRTEQGDSAMYLCASSLQNSPLHFGNGTRLTVT.

The chain joins TRBV11-2 to TRBJ2-2, with D tentatively TRBD1 (6 bases). Germline loops: CDR1 SGHAT, CDR2 FQNNGV. This CDR3 has 16 residues. Trimming left V 1 base short and J 6 bases short, with 15 bases between. For the CDR3, the DNA is TGTGCCAGCAGCTTAGGGGTGGGGGCCTCAGCCGGGGAGCTGTTTTTT. This translates into CASSLGVGASAGELFF.

The chain joins TRBV28 to TRBJ2-7; D not resolved. Trimming removed 5 bases from V and 3 bases from J, with 8 bases in between. The CDR3 is 12 amino acids. The germline V gene has CDR1 MDHEN and CDR2 SYDVKM. The CDR3 nucleotides read TGTGCCAGCAGTGCTGACATCTACGAGCAGTACTTC. Translating it yields CASSADIYEQYF.

This chain uses TRBV6-1 with TRBJ2-3, with D unclear. This CDR3 has 14 residues. Germline V gene data show CDR1 as MNHNS and CDR2 as SASEGT. Trimming shortened V by 4 bases and J by 4 bases, and 12 bases separated the two germline ends. CDR3 region: CASSVLGSPDTQYF. CDR3 coding DNA: TGTGCCAGCAGTGTTCTAGGTTCCCCAGATACGCAGTATTTT.

J is TRBJ2-7 and V is TRBV4-1; possibly TRBD1 for D (6 bases). The CDR3 loop spans 13 amino acids. Trimming removed 2 bases from V and 5 bases from J, with 10 bases in between. Looked up from germline, CDR1 is MGHRA and CDR2 is YSYEKL. The CDR3 DNA sequence: TGCGCCAGCAGCCAACCAGGGGTCAACGAGCAGTACTTC. Translation: CASSQPGVNEQYF.

The chain joins TRBV20-1 to TRBJ2-3; D remains unclear. CDR3 length: 11 amino acids. The V and J ends lost 3 bases and 8 bases respectively, with 9 bases between them. Germline-derived CDR1 and CDR2 are DFQATT and SNEGSKA (reference sequence). Written as DNA, the CDR3 is TGCAGTGCTAGCCAGCGTTCTACGCAGTATTTT. Protein product: CSASQRSTQYF.

The rearrangement joins TRBV5-6 to TRBJ2-6, with D uncertain. Trimming took 6 bases from V and 0 from J, leaving 7 bases between them. CDR3 size: 14 residues. The germline V gene encodes CDR1 SGHDT and CDR2 YYEEEE. CDR3 bases: TGTGCCAGCAACACAATCTCTGGGGCCAACGTCCTGACTTTC. Residues: CASNTISGANVLTF. Using reference TRBV5-6 and TRBJ2-6 for the parts outside the CDR3, the full variable domain is DAGVTQSPTHLIKTRGQQVTLRCSPKSGHDTVSWYQQALGQGPQFIFQYYEEEERQRGNFPDRFSGHQFPNYSSELNVNALLLGDSALYLCASNTISGANVLTFGAGSRLTVL.

Worth noting for this clone: The same CDR3 can be traced to other DNA sequences in this sample. The chain recombines TRBV5-1 with TRBJ2-1, with D perhaps matching TRBD1 (6 bases). This CDR3 region has 16 residues. Trimming cost V 2 bases and J 4 bases, with 16 bases left between them. CDR1 is SGHRS and CDR2 is YFSETQ in the germline V gene. The CDR3 spells CASSFEPGQFYNEQFF. The DNA of the CDR3 is TGCGCCAGCAGCTTCGAACCCGGACAGTTTTACAATGAGCAGTTCTTC.

The gene calls are TRBV5-1 and TRBJ2-5; 7 nucleotides agree with TRBD2. CDR3 length: 15 residues. Looked up from germline, CDR1 is SGHRS and CDR2 is YFSETQ. After removal of 4 bases from V and 1 base from J, the junction contained 7 bases not matched to a gene. The CDR3: CASSPERGSQETQYF. For the CDR3, the DNA is TGCGCCAGCAGCCCCGAGCGGGGATCCCAAGAGACCCAGTACTTC.

The chain combines TRBV10-1 with TRBJ2-7; D is undetermined. Deletions cut 7 bases from V and 2 bases from J, with 27 bases between. The CDR3 runs 18 residues. CDR1 and CDR2 from the germline V gene are WNHNN and SYGVQD (reference sequence). The DNA for the CDR3 is TGCGCCAGCATCGTCTCCCACAGCAAAGTCCTCCCAACCTACGAGCAGTACTTC. This sequence encodes CASIVSHSKVLPTYEQYF.

V is TRBV2 and J is TRBJ1-1, with D hard to call. V lost 4 bases and J lost 3, with 6 bases in between. The CDR3 sequence is 12 residues long. Per germline, CDR1 SNHLY and CDR2 FYNNEI. The CDR3 nucleotides read TGTGCCAGCAGTGGAGAAGACACTGAAGCTTTCTTT. It codes for CASSGEDTEAFF.

The chain links TRBV15 to TRBJ2-5; TRBD1 matches at 7 bases. The CDR3 has 17 residues. The V segment lost 0 bases and the J segment 3 bases; nucleotides outside the gene matches: 10. Germline CDR1 and CDR2: LNHNV and YYDKDF (reference sequence). In DNA, the CDR3 is TGTGCCACCAGCAGAGATTTATTAGGGGGCCTAAAAGAGACCCAGTACTTC. It specifies CATSRDLLGGLKETQYF.

The chain uses TRBV7-9 and TRBJ1-4; D is unresolved. The V end was cut by 5 bases, the J end by 8 bases, with 18 bases between. Germline V CDR1 and CDR2: SEHNR, FQNEAQ (reference sequence). The CDR3 is 15 residues long. Written as DNA, the CDR3 is TGTGCCAGCAGCCCTGACTACATCGCGCAGGAAAAACTGTTTTTT. Protein product: CASSPDYIAQEKLFF.

For this clone: A read error may produce the germline difference seen at one junction end. The gene calls are TRBV5-3 and TRBJ1-5; D is ambiguous. TRBV5-3 is assigned to the ORF class and has an uncertain function. The CDR3 is 12 amino acids. Here the CDR3 reads CASSLVGQPQHF. DNA of the CDR3: TGTGCCAGCAGCTTGGTGGGGCAGCCCCAGCATTTT.

This chain uses TRBV4-3 with TRBJ2-7; no clear D gene. V lost 0 bases and J lost 2, with 20 bases in between. There are 18 residues in the CDR3. CDR1 and CDR2 from the germline V gene are LGHNA and YSLEER. CDR3: CASSQDLDEWGIPYEQYF. For the CDR3, the DNA is TGCGCCAGCAGCCAAGATTTGGACGAGTGGGGTATCCCCTACGAGCAGTACTTC.

The chain has TRBV28 and TRBJ2-7; perhaps D is TRBD1 or TRBD2 (5 bases each). The CDR3 loop spans 14 amino acids. Germline CDR1 reads MDHEN; CDR2 reads SYDVKM. Trimming took 2 bases from V and 9 from J, leaving 17 bases between them. The CDR3 nucleotides read TGTGCCAGCAGTTTAATTCCGGGACCCTCTCGGCAGTACTTC. Translation: CASSLIPGPSRQYF.

This chain joins TRBV4-2 and TRBJ1-4; D gene ambiguous. Germline lookup yields CDR1 LGHNA and CDR2 YNFKEQ. Trimming left V 1 base short and J 5 bases short, with 8 bases between. CDR3 length equals 14 residues. CDR3 bases: TGTGCCAGCAGCCAAGGGTCAGGAAATGAAAAACTGTTTTTT. Protein: CASSQGSGNEKLFF.

The chain carries TRBV6-5 and TRBJ2-2; D not certain. Germline CDR1 MNHEY, CDR2 SVGAGI. The V and J ends lost 0 bases and 5 bases respectively, with 7 bases between them. There are 14 residues in the CDR3. The CDR3 DNA is TGTGCCAGCAGTTACTCCGGTGGGACCGGGGAGCTGTTTTTT. It codes for CASSYSGGTGELFF.

This chain connects TRBV5-1 to TRBJ2-7, with 8 bases identical to TRBD1. CDR1 and CDR2 from the germline V gene are SGHRS and YFSETQ. V lost 1 base, J lost 5 bases, and 5 bases stayed unmatched. The CDR3 consists of 14 residues. The CDR3 DNA reads TGCGCCAGCAGCTTGCGTCAGGGGGCTGACGAGCAGTACTTC. This gives the protein CASSLRQGADEQYF.

The chain is built from TRBV5-1 and TRBJ2-7; D gene unclear. Germline CDR1 reads SGHRS; CDR2 reads YFSETQ. The CDR3 loop spans 14 amino acids. V dropped 0 bases and J dropped 4 bases, with 11 bases sitting between them. CDR3 loop: CASSLDPSSYEQYF. CDR3 sequence (DNA): TGCGCCAGCAGCTTGGACCCGAGTTCTTACGAGCAGTACTTC.

This clone showed up just once. This chain links TRBV6-1 with TRBJ1-5; D unresolved. The germline CDR1 and CDR2 sequences are MNHNS and SASEGT. This CDR3 has 12 amino acids. V was cut by 3 bases and J by 9 bases, with 9 bases left in between. CDR3 amino acids: CASSDGEGPQHF. The CDR3, as DNA: TGTGCCAGCAGTGACGGGGAAGGGCCCCAGCATTTT.

CDR3 nucleotide sequence: TGTGCCAGCAGCTTAGTTACAGGCCTGCGGGGCCAGTACTTC. As protein: CASSLVTGLRGQYF. The chain links TRBV7-9 to TRBJ2-5; D might be TRBD2 (6 bases). V dropped 1 base and J dropped 10 bases, with 16 bases sitting between them. CDR1 is SEHNR, CDR2 FQNEAQ, per germline (reference sequence). The CDR3 totals 14 residues.

The chain joins TRBV11-2 to TRBJ2-7; TRBD1 agrees at 8 bases. Per germline, CDR1 SGHAT and CDR2 FQNNGV. V trimming: 5 bases; J trimming: 2 bases; junction bases outside the gene matches: 11. The CDR3 is 16 amino acids. The DNA of the CDR3 is TGTGCCAGCAGCCCACTACGCCGGACAGGGACCTACGAGCAGTACTTC. This translates into CASSPLRRTGTYEQYF.

The chain recombines TRBV5-6 with TRBJ2-7; either TRBD1 or TRBD2 may fit D (6 bases each). The CDR3 length is 15 residues. The V and J ends lost 4 bases and 2 bases respectively, with 16 bases between them. Germline CDR1 reads SGHDT; CDR2 reads YYEEEE. For the CDR3, the DNA is TGTGCCAGCAGCGCCCCGGGGGCCATTCCCTACGAGCAGTACTTC. Translation gives CASSAPGAIPYEQYF. Full variable domain (rest looked up from reference TRBV5-6 and TRBJ2-7): DAGVTQSPTHLIKTRGQQVTLRCSPKSGHDTVSWYQQALGQGPQFIFQYYEEEERQRGNFPDRFSGHQFPNYSSELNVNALLLGDSALYLCASSAPGAIPYEQYFGPGTRLTVT.

Note on this clone: This sample includes further DNA sequences coding for the same CDR3. V usage is TRBV7-2 and J usage is TRBJ1-3, with D unclear. Germline values: CDR1 SGHTA, CDR2 FQGNSA. V was shortened by 0 bases and J by 4 bases, with 4 bases between the two germline ends. The CDR3 runs to 13 residues. The CDR3 DNA is TGTGCCAGCAGCTTAGCCTCGGGAAACACCATATATTTT. This translates into CASSLASGNTIYF. The full variable domain, in which reference TRBV7-2 and TRBJ1-3 provide the parts outside the CDR3, is GAGVSQSPSNKVTEKGKDVELRCDPISGHTALYWYRQSLGQGLEFLIYFQGNSAPDKSGLPSDRFSAERTGGSVSTLTIQRTQQEDSAVYLCASSLASGNTIYFGEGSWLTVV.